The 23 T cell receptor beta chains below were found in one sample sequenced in a study of human T cells and chemical hapten exposure. Blood, whole and unfractionated, served as the source for total RNA extraction. TCRdb independently ran MiXCR on the 5' RACE reads; one entry per CDR3 protein. The repertoire has approximately 110,000 distinct CDR3 sequences, approximately 20% of them found once; the top ten carry about 3%. Receptor source: a human donor in good health.

V and J are TRBV7-3 and TRBJ2-6; possibly TRBD1 or TRBD2 for D (5 bases each). The germline gives CDR1 SGHTA, CDR2 FQGTGA. The CDR3 length is 18 residues. The V gene lost 5 bases and the J gene lost 0 bases, with 17 bases spanning the gap. The CDR3 coding sequence is TGTGCCAGCAGCCACAGAGGGACGGGACCCTCTGGGGCCAACGTCCTGACTTTC. Its translation is CASSHRGTGPSGANVLTF. Drawing the rest from reference TRBV7-3 and TRBJ2-6, the complete variable domain is GAGVSQTPSNKVTEKGKYVELRCDPISGHTALYWYRQSLGQGPEFLIYFQGTGAADDSGLPNDRFFAVRPEGSVSTLKIQRTERGDSAVYLCASSHRGTGPSGANVLTFGAGSRLTVL.

This clonotype was seen only a few times. The V call is TRBV2, the J call TRBJ1-6, with D tentatively TRBD1 (5 bases). With 2 bases removed from V and 0 bases from J, the gap between germline ends came to 14 bases. In germline, CDR1 is SNHLY, CDR2 FYNNEI. The CDR3 is 18 amino acids. CDR3 coding DNA: TGTGCCAGCAGTGAAACGTACCGGGGGAGCTCCTATAATTCACCCCTCCACTTT. This codes for CASSETYRGSSYNSPLHF.

In this sample, this clonotype turned up many times. The chain carries TRBV29-1 and TRBJ2-1, with a possible D match to TRBD2 (6 bases). The CDR3 has 14 amino acids. V was trimmed by 1 base and J by 9 bases, leaving 16 bases between them. Germline assignment: CDR1 SQVTM and CDR2 ANQGSEA. CDR3 sequence: CSVEVGTPTPEQFF. Here the CDR3 DNA reads TGCAGCGTTGAAGTGGGGACTCCGACCCCTGAGCAGTTCTTC.

This chain uses TRBV6-5 with TRBJ1-1; D is undetermined. From germline, CDR1 is MNHEY and CDR2 SVGAGI. The V and J ends lost 6 bases and 6 bases respectively, with 11 bases between them. This CDR3 is built from 12 residues. The CDR3, as DNA: TGTGCCAGCAGGGGTTTACAGCCTGAAGCTTTCTTT. Encoded protein: CASRGLQPEAFF.

J is TRBJ2-1 and V is TRBV28; D call uncertain. The CDR3 totals 15 residues. Germline V CDR1 and CDR2: MDHEN, SYDVKM. The V and J ends lost 5 bases and 4 bases respectively, with 15 bases between them. CDR3 in amino acids: CASSPPGLPYNEQFF. The DNA of the CDR3 is TGTGCCAGCAGTCCGCCCGGGCTACCTTACAATGAGCAGTTCTTC.

This clonotype has just a few counts. The DNA of the CDR3 is TGTGCCAGCAGCTTAGTCCCTAGCGGGAGAATTAGCTCCTACAATGAGCAGTTCTTC. It codes for CASSLVPSGRISSYNEQFF. The rearrangement links TRBV7-2 to TRBJ2-1; 10 bases map to TRBD2. This CDR3 has 19 amino acids. The germline V gene has CDR1 SGHTA and CDR2 FQGNSA. J was trimmed by 0 bases and V by 1 base; bases with no gene match: 9. The full variable domain, with the rest looked up from reference TRBV7-2 and TRBJ2-1, is GAGVSQSPSNKVTEKGKDVELRCDPISGHTALYWYRQSLGQGLEFLIYFQGNSAPDKSGLPSDRFSAERTGGSVSTLTIQRTQQEDSAVYLCASSLVPSGRISSYNEQFFGPGTRLTVL.

The table lists this clonotype with a few counts. The genes are TRBV6-4 and TRBJ1-5, with 9 bases lining up with TRBD1. CDR1 MRHNA and CDR2 SNTAGT come from the germline V gene. The CDR3 runs 15 residues. V gave up 7 bases and J gave up 2 bases; unmatched junction bases: 6. DNA for the CDR3: TGTGCCAGCAACAAGGACAGGGGACGCAATCAGCCCCAGCATTTT. Encoded protein: CASNKDRGRNQPQHF.

The rearrangement links TRBV12-3 or TRBV12-4 to TRBJ2-1, with TRBD2 as a possible D gene (5 bases). The CDR3 contains 15 residues. Trimming removed 6 bases from V and 6 bases from J, with 18 bases in between. CDR3 loop: CASRRAAGVGNEQFF. CDR3 sequence (DNA): TGTGCCAGCAGGAGAGCGGCCGGGGTGGGCAATGAGCAGTTCTTC.

This clonotype was recorded a few times. The rearrangement joins TRBV12-3 or TRBV12-4 to TRBJ2-5, with D tentatively TRBD1 or TRBD2 (5 bases each). Trimming took off 7 bases at V and 2 bases at J, with 20 bases between the two ends. This CDR3 has 16 residues. The CDR3 loop reads CASKVEAGAVQETQYF. CDR3 sequence (DNA): TGTGCCAGCAAAGTAGAAGCCGGGGCGGTGCAAGAGACCCAGTACTTC.

This clonotype came up a few times. The chain links TRBV6-2 or TRBV6-3 to TRBJ1-5; no firm D call. CDR1 and CDR2 from the germline V gene are MNHEY and SVGEGT. The ends were cut back, 6 bases at V and 5 bases at J, with 11 bases in the middle. The CDR3 is made up of 13 amino acids. CDR3 sequence (DNA): TGTGCCAGCAGCAACCCTGTTCATCAGCCCCAGCATTTT. Translation: CASSNPVHQPQHF.

The chain joins TRBV29-1 to TRBJ2-6; tentatively, D is TRBD1 (5 bases). This CDR3 is built from 13 residues. V was shortened by 4 bases and J by 4 bases, with 8 bases between the two germline ends. CDR1 SQVTM and CDR2 ANQGSEA come from the germline V gene. The CDR3 DNA reads as TGCAGCGTTGCAGGGCTAGGGGCCAACGTCCTGACTTTC. This gives the protein CSVAGLGANVLTF.

The chain links TRBV13 to TRBJ2-1, with 8 bases fitting TRBD2. The CDR3 is 15 residues long. From germline, CDR1 is PRHDT and CDR2 FYEKMQ (reference sequence). The V and J ends lost 8 bases and 0 bases, in that order; junction bases with no gene match: 6. CDR3 amino acids: CASLRSGSSYNEQFF. Here the CDR3 DNA reads TGTGCCAGCTTGAGGAGCGGGAGCTCCTACAATGAGCAGTTCTTC.

Note on this clonotype: A read error may account for a junction end that differs from germline. In DNA form, the CDR3 reads TGTGCCTGGAGTGTAAGGGGTAGCCCCACAGATACGCAGAATTTT. Amino acid sequence: CAWSVRGSPTDTQNF. The rearrangement joins TRBV30 to TRBJ2-3, with a possible D match to TRBD1 (5 bases). The CDR3 extends over 15 amino acids. Per the germline V gene, CDR1 is GTSNPN and CDR2 is SVGIG (reference sequence).

The chain joins TRBV7-9 to TRBJ1-3; 9 nucleotides agree with TRBD1. J gave up 0 bases and V 5 bases, and 14 bases lay outside the gene matches. Per germline, CDR1 SEHNR and CDR2 FQNEAQ (reference sequence). This CDR3 has 19 residues. For the CDR3, the DNA is TGTGCCAGCAGCCCACCCGGGACAGGGATTCGTTTCTCTGGAAACACCATATATTTT. It is translated as CASSPPGTGIRFSGNTIYF.

This chain links TRBV6-2 or TRBV6-3 with TRBJ2-1; 10 bases map to TRBD2. This CDR3 is built from 19 residues. CDR1 is MNHEY and CDR2 is SVGEGT in the germline V gene. Unmatched junction bases numbered 16, after V lost 6 bases and J lost 2 bases. CDR3 sequence: CASRYPLQAGGDTYNEQFF. In nucleotides, the CDR3 is TGTGCCAGCAGGTACCCCCTCCAAGCGGGAGGGGATACCTACAATGAGCAGTTCTTC.

The CDR3 spells CATSRAGTSGYNEQFF. CDR3 DNA: TGTGCCACCAGCAGGGCCGGGACTAGCGGTTACAATGAGCAGTTCTTC. This chain uses TRBV15 with TRBJ2-1; TRBD2 agrees at 11 bases. V was pared by 3 bases and J by 4 bases, with 5 bases of the junction left unmatched. This CDR3 has 16 amino acids. Looked up from germline, CDR1 is LNHNV and CDR2 is YYDKDF (reference sequence).

This clonotype came up a few times. The chain recombines TRBV28 with TRBJ2-1; a possible D gene is TRBD2 (5 bases). The V gene's germline CDR1 is MDHEN and CDR2 SYDVKM. CDR3 length: 17 residues. The V and J ends lost 3 bases and 0 bases respectively, with 15 bases between them. The CDR3 DNA reads as TGTGCCAGCAGTTTCCGGCTAGCTACCCTCTCCTACAATGAGCAGTTCTTC. Translated: CASSFRLATLSYNEQFF. Based on the CDR3 plus reference TRBV28 and TRBJ2-1, the full variable domain is DVKVTQSSRYLVKRTGEKVFLECVQDMDHENMFWYRQDPGLGLRLIYFSYDVKMKEKGDIPEGYSVSREKKERFSLILESASTNQTSMYLCASSFRLATLSYNEQFFGPGTRLTVL.

The sample holds a few counts of this clonotype. The rearrangement joins TRBV28 to TRBJ2-7, with 9 positions matching TRBD1. From germline, CDR1 is MDHEN and CDR2 SYDVKM. The V gene end was trimmed by 5 bases and the J gene end by 5 bases; junction bases not matched to a gene: 13. The CDR3 contains 16 residues. The CDR3 DNA reads TGTGCCAGCAGTACCGCCGGGACAGGGAAATATCACGAGCAGTACTTC. It yields the protein CASSTAGTGKYHEQYF.

The chain joins TRBV20-1 to TRBJ1-2, with a tentative D call TRBD1 (6 bases). Germline CDR1 is DFQATT and CDR2 is SNEGSKA (reference sequence). There are 14 residues in the CDR3. V lost 0 bases, J lost 4 bases, and 12 bases lay in between. The CDR3, as DNA: TGCAGTGCTAGAGAGGAAAGGGGGGCCTATGGCTACACCTTC. Translation: CSAREERGAYGYTF.

This clonotype has only a few counts. The chain has TRBV4-2 and TRBJ1-1; D is undetermined. The germline V gene encodes CDR1 LGHNA and CDR2 YNFKEQ. Trimming removed 1 base at V and 3 bases at J, with 6 bases between. This CDR3 is 13 amino acids long. CDR3 bases: TGTGCCAGCAGCCAAGCAAGGTACACTGAAGCTTTCTTT. Protein sequence: CASSQARYTEAFF.

There are a few counts of this clonotype. The chain recombines TRBV11-2 with TRBJ2-1, with TRBD2 matching 11 bases. Per the germline V gene, CDR1 is SGHAT and CDR2 is FQNNGV. This CDR3 has 15 residues. Unmatched junction bases numbered 5, after V lost 1 base and J lost 9 bases. CDR3 residues: CASSLVLAGVSEQFF. CDR3 DNA sequence: TGTGCCAGCAGCTTAGTACTAGCGGGAGTAAGTGAGCAGTTCTTC.

This clonotype was found a few times. The CDR3 loop is CASTLDAAVSPLHF. The CDR3 DNA is TGTGCCAGCACCCTGGACGCCGCGGTGTCACCCCTCCACTTT. The gene calls are TRBV11-2 and TRBJ1-6; D is unclear. The germline V and J ends were trimmed by 7 bases and 10 bases, with 17 bases remaining between them. Germline CDR1 SGHAT, CDR2 FQNNGV. There are 14 residues in the CDR3.

This clonotype was counted a few times. The chain is built from TRBV5-8 and TRBJ2-3; D unclear. This CDR3 spans 9 amino acids. Trimming stripped 1 base from V and 15 bases from J, with 6 bases between. The germline V gene encodes CDR1 SGHTS and CDR2 YDEGEE. The CDR3 sequence: CASSLPVYF. The CDR3 DNA follows: TGTGCCAGCAGCTTGCCCGTATATTTT. The complete variable domain, with remaining parts taken from reference TRBV5-8 and TRBJ2-3, reads EAGVTQSPTHLIKTRGQQATLRCSPISGHTSVYWYQQALGLGLQFLLWYDEGEERNRGNFPPRFSGRQFPNYSSELNVNALELEDSALYLCASSLPVYFGPGTRLTVL.